Below are 21 T cell receptor beta chains sequenced from a single sample in a study of T-cell reconstitution after alpha-beta-depleted transplantation in children. Unique molecular identifiers tagged the TCRbeta library. A single record per CDR3 protein comes from TCRdb applying MiXCR to the PCR reads. The data contain fewer than 120,000 distinct CDR3 sequences, 10% to 13% of them singletons. The sequenced sample was PBMCs from the stem cell graft donor, obtained from the stem cell graft. These TCRs come from a human donor who donated a stem cell graft to a child with acute lymphoblastic leukemia.

This clonotype was counted ten times or more. The rearrangement links TRBV12-5 to TRBJ1-1; TRBD1 agrees at 8 bases. Looked up from germline, CDR1 is LGHNT and CDR2 is FRNRAP. The trim removed 4 bases at V and 2 bases at J, leaving 3 bases unmatched. This CDR3 contains 14 residues. This CDR3 reads CASGSTGVNTEAFF. CDR3 bases: TGTGCTAGTGGTTCGACAGGGGTTAACACTGAAGCTTTCTTT.

In this sample, this clonotype turned up a few times. V is TRBV18 and J is TRBJ2-2; D is possibly TRBD1 or TRBD2 (5 bases each). V was cut by 1 base and J by 4 bases, with 10 bases left in between. The germline V gene has CDR1 KGHSH and CDR2 LQKENI. The CDR3 is 15 amino acids. The CDR3 loop reads CASSPLGGATGELFF. Written as DNA, the CDR3 is TGTGCCAGCTCACCACTTGGGGGTGCCACCGGGGAGCTGTTTTTT.

This clonotype was seen ten or more times. The V gene is TRBV4-3, the J gene TRBJ1-2; weak D call: TRBD1 (6 bases). The CDR3 contains 15 residues. Germline assignment: CDR1 LGHNA and CDR2 YSLEER. V was clipped by 0 bases and J by 7 bases, with 15 bases between them. The CDR3 sequence is CASSQDSAGGFGYTF. CDR3 sequence (DNA): TGCGCCAGCAGCCAAGATTCGGCGGGGGGCTTTGGCTACACCTTC.

V gene TRBV4-3 combines with J gene TRBJ2-2; no definite D call. Between the trimmed V and J ends, which lost 0 bases and 0 bases, there was a span of 11 bases. The CDR3 consists of 17 residues. In germline, CDR1 is LGHNA, CDR2 YSLEER. The CDR3 reads CASSQDRAPANTGELFF. DNA for the CDR3: TGCGCCAGCAGCCAAGATCGGGCACCGGCGAACACCGGGGAGCTGTTTTTT.

This clonotype was counted many times. This sequence joins TRBV18 and TRBJ1-6; TRBD1 matches 7 bases. Germline-derived CDR1 and CDR2 are KGHSH and LQKENI. V lost 5 bases and J lost 9; bases outside the gene matches: 10. The CDR3 covers 15 residues. The CDR3 sequence is CASSTDRELGSPLHF. The CDR3 DNA reads as TGTGCCAGCTCAACTGACAGGGAATTAGGTTCACCCCTCCACTTT.

This clonotype was detected many times. The chain is built from TRBV20-1 and TRBJ2-7; a possible D gene is TRBD1 (6 bases). V was pared by 0 bases and J by 3 bases, with 12 bases between. The CDR3 spans 14 residues. CDR1 and CDR2 from the germline V gene are DFQATT and SNEGSKA (reference sequence). Written as DNA, the CDR3 is TGCAGTGCTAGAGATCCGAAGGGGGTCTACGAGCAGTACTTC. Its protein is CSARDPKGVYEQYF.

This clonotype was counted at least ten times. The CDR3 here is CASSPPGLAVTGELFF. CDR3 bases: TGTGCCAGCAGCCCACCGGGGCTAGCGGTCACCGGGGAGCTGTTTTTT. This chain links TRBV11-2 with TRBJ2-2, with 7 bases lining up with TRBD2. The CDR3 extends over 16 amino acids. Per germline, CDR1 SGHAT and CDR2 FQNNGV. Trimming at V came to 5 bases and at J to 4 bases, leaving 10 bases not matched to a gene.

This clonotype showed up many times. This chain links TRBV7-2 with TRBJ2-1; 9 positions agree with TRBD2. The germline CDR1 and CDR2 sequences are SGHTA and FQGNSA. The junction had 9 bases not matched to a gene; V was cut back by 3 bases and J by 3 bases. The CDR3 totals 17 residues. The CDR3 sequence: CASSFTYIAGDYNEQFF. The CDR3 DNA reads TGTGCCAGCAGCTTCACCTATATAGCGGGGGACTACAATGAGCAGTTCTTC. Full variable domain (remainder filled in from reference TRBV7-2 and TRBJ2-1): GAGVSQSPSNKVTEKGKDVELRCDPISGHTALYWYRQSLGQGLEFLIYFQGNSAPDKSGLPSDRFSAERTGGSVSTLTIQRTQQEDSAVYLCASSFTYIAGDYNEQFFGPGTRLTVL.

This clonotype has ten or more counts. This chain links TRBV7-9 with TRBJ2-2, with TRBD2 matching over 11 bases. Germline loops: CDR1 SEHNR, CDR2 FQNEAQ (reference sequence). Trimming at V came to 6 bases and at J to 5 bases, leaving 8 bases not matched to a gene. The CDR3 is made up of 16 amino acids. CDR3 residues: CASRRSGRAWTGELFF. CDR3 nucleotide sequence: TGTGCCAGCAGACGTAGCGGGAGGGCCTGGACCGGGGAGCTGTTTTTT.

This clonotype has at least ten counts. The chain couples TRBV5-1 to TRBJ2-7; TRBD1 matches at 7 bases. The junction had 9 bases not matched to a gene; V was cut back by 4 bases and J by 5 bases. The CDR3 consists of 14 residues. CDR1 SGHRS and CDR2 YFSETQ come from the germline V gene. The CDR3 region has the DNA TGCGCCAGCAGCCCGACAGGGATTCGGAACGAGCAGTACTTC. Translation gives CASSPTGIRNEQYF.

This clonotype appeared many times. The chain carries TRBV5-6 and TRBJ1-2; D unresolved. Germline V gene data show CDR1 as SGHDT and CDR2 as YYEEEE. This CDR3 is built from 11 residues. V lost 3 bases and J lost 4, with 4 bases in between. CDR3 protein: CASSWAYGYTF. The CDR3 coding sequence is TGTGCCAGCAGCTGGGCCTATGGCTACACCTTC. The full variable domain, in which reference TRBV5-6 and TRBJ1-2 provide the parts outside the CDR3, is DAGVTQSPTHLIKTRGQQVTLRCSPKSGHDTVSWYQQALGQGPQFIFQYYEEEERQRGNFPDRFSGHQFPNYSSELNVNALLLGDSALYLCASSWAYGYTFGSGTRLTVV.

The sample holds many counts of this clonotype. This chain links TRBV20-1 with TRBJ1-2, with TRBD1 as a possible D gene (5 bases). Germline V gene data show CDR1 as DFQATT and CDR2 as SNEGSKA (reference sequence). Trimming shortened V by 0 bases and J by 4 bases, and 12 bases separated the two germline ends. The CDR3 is 14 residues long. CDR3 in amino acids: CSARENRLSYGYTF. CDR3 DNA sequence: TGCAGTGCTAGAGAGAACAGGCTCAGCTATGGCTACACCTTC.

This clonotype was counted at least ten times. The chain uses TRBV18 and TRBJ1-2, with a possible D match to TRBD1 (6 bases). The CDR3 totals 16 residues. Germline loops: CDR1 KGHSH, CDR2 LQKENI. V lost 8 bases, J lost 2 bases, and 21 bases lay in between. CDR3 region: CASLKEDAGANYGYTF. DNA of the CDR3: TGTGCCAGCCTCAAGGAAGATGCGGGGGCGAACTATGGCTACACCTTC.

This clonotype came up many times. The gene calls are TRBV27 and TRBJ2-3; D possibly corresponds to TRBD1 (7 bases). V was pared by 3 bases and J by 0 bases, with 22 bases between. This CDR3 comprises 19 residues. Per the germline V gene, CDR1 is MNHEY and CDR2 is SMNVEV (reference sequence). The CDR3 DNA reads TGTGCCAGCAGTTTTTGGGGACAGAGTCTAGCGTCTAGCACAGATACGCAGTATTTT. Protein product: CASSFWGQSLASSTDTQYF.

The gene calls are TRBV7-3 and TRBJ2-5; TRBD2 matches 7 bases. V lost 5 bases, J lost 5 bases, and 17 bases stayed unmatched. The CDR3 is 17 residues long. The germline CDR1 and CDR2 sequences are SGHTA and FQGTGA. The CDR3 protein is CASSPLGRAALGETQYF. In DNA form, the CDR3 reads TGTGCCAGCAGCCCGTTGGGGAGGGCCGCCTTAGGGGAGACCCAGTACTTC.

This clonotype was seen ten or more times. The V call is TRBV5-1, the J call TRBJ2-2; TRBD2 aligns across 10 bases. V trimming: 4 bases; J trimming: 6 bases; junction bases outside the gene matches: 12. CDR1 is SGHRS, CDR2 YFSETQ, per germline. This CDR3 is 17 amino acids long. The CDR3 is CASSEKASGGVAGELFF. For the CDR3, the DNA is TGCGCCAGCAGCGAGAAGGCTAGCGGGGGTGTCGCCGGGGAGCTGTTTTTT.

The chain employs TRBV5-4 and TRBJ2-5, with D hard to call. Deletions cut 0 bases from V and 0 bases from J, with 6 bases between. Germline lookup yields CDR1 SGHNT and CDR2 YYREEE (reference sequence). The CDR3 consists of 14 residues. In nucleotides, the CDR3 is TGTGCCAGCAGCTTGGCCGACTACCAAGAGACCCAGTACTTC. Residues: CASSLADYQETQYF.

This clonotype was seen at least ten times. This rearrangement joins TRBV5-1 to TRBJ2-7, with 7 bases that match TRBD1. The CDR3 is made up of 13 amino acids. Trimming took 4 bases from V and 5 from J; bases not matched to a gene: 6. Germline V gives CDR1 SGHRS, CDR2 YFSETQ. DNA of the CDR3: TGCGCCAGCAGCATACCACAGGGGAACGAGCAGTACTTC. Residues: CASSIPQGNEQYF.

There are many counts of this clonotype. V usage is TRBV6-2 or TRBV6-3 and J usage is TRBJ2-3; D might be TRBD2 (6 bases). The V end lost 4 bases, the J end lost 4 bases, and 18 bases lay between the germline ends. This CDR3 has 16 residues. Germline loops: CDR1 MNHEY, CDR2 SVGEGT. CDR3 DNA: TGTGCCAGCAGTTTTCCAGGGAGGCGAAGGGCAGATACGCAGTATTTT. It translates to CASSFPGRRRADTQYF.

This clonotype has a count of ten or more. CDR3 amino acids: CASSLVENTEAFF. CDR3 bases: TGTGCCAGCAGCTTGGTGGAAAACACTGAAGCTTTCTTT. The chain joins TRBV7-6 to TRBJ1-1; D ambiguous. Trimming took 3 bases from V and 2 from J, leaving 7 bases between them. CDR1 and CDR2 from the germline V gene are SGHVS and FNYEAQ. This CDR3 is built from 13 residues.

This clonotype occurred many times. The genes are TRBV5-1 and TRBJ2-5; the D call may be TRBD1 or TRBD2 (6 bases each). Germline assignment: CDR1 SGHRS and CDR2 YFSETQ. Trimming cost V 4 bases and J 5 bases, with 27 bases left between them. This CDR3 comprises 18 residues. The CDR3 spells CASSEIRGEQPVGETQYF. The CDR3 nucleotides are TGCGCCAGCAGCGAGATTAGGGGGGAACAACCGGTGGGGGAGACCCAGTACTTC.